Each of the 29 T cell receptor beta chains below was sequenced from the same sample in a study of OX40 agonist ivuxolimab in advanced cancers. Profiling relied on immunoSEQ multiplex PCR, and the TCRdb table lists in-frame clones only, not all of them. This sample has some 100,000 clones, with around four fifths found just once. Source: CD4+ or CD8+ T cells sorted from blood, taken in a trial of the OX40 agonist ivuxolimab. The receptor set was obtained from an adult with an advanced solid tumor such as melanoma, head and neck, liver or kidney cancer.

The chain uses TRBV10-1 and TRBJ2-5; 9 nucleotides line up with TRBD1. The CDR3 spans 15 residues. V dropped 2 bases and J dropped 1; count of bases not matched to a gene: 2. The germline CDR1 and CDR2 sequences are WNHNN and SYGVQD (reference sequence). The CDR3 nucleotides read TGCGCCAGCAGTGAGGGACAGGGGCCCCAAGAGACCCAGTACTTC. It specifies CASSEGQGPQETQYF.

This chain uses TRBV27 with TRBJ2-1; D is unclear. V dropped 1 base and J dropped 3 bases, with 13 bases sitting between them. The CDR3 is 16 residues long. Germline assignment: CDR1 MNHEY and CDR2 SMNVEV (reference sequence). The CDR3, as DNA: TGTGCCAGCAGTTTATTGAGTCATTCGAACTACAATGAGCAGTTCTTC. As protein: CASSLLSHSNYNEQFF.

Only a few counts were recorded for this clone. This chain joins TRBV5-4 and TRBJ2-1, with no clear D. CDR3 length equals 12 residues. V gave up 6 bases and J gave up 4 bases, with 8 bases separating them. Germline loops: CDR1 SGHNT, CDR2 YYREEE (reference sequence). As DNA, the CDR3 is TGTGCCAGCAACTTCCAGTACAATGAGCAGTTCTTC. It encodes CASNFQYNEQFF.

This chain joins TRBV19 and TRBJ1-3; D perhaps matches TRBD1 (6 bases). The germline V gene has CDR1 LNHDA and CDR2 SQIVND (reference sequence). Trimming pared 10 bases from V and 2 bases from J, leaving 15 bases between. CDR3 length: 14 amino acids. CDR3 coding DNA: TGTGCCACCTATTCACAGGGAGCTGGAAACACCATATATTTT. Its translation is CATYSQGAGNTIYF.

The V gene is TRBV5-1, the J gene TRBJ2-1; 9 nucleotides agree with TRBD2. This CDR3 is built from 17 residues. Per the germline V gene, CDR1 is SGHRS and CDR2 is YFSETQ. Trimming took 4 bases from V and 3 from J; bases not matched to a gene: 11. The CDR3 sequence: CASSPAVLAGVYNEQFF. DNA of the CDR3: TGCGCCAGCAGCCCGGCGGTACTAGCGGGTGTCTACAATGAGCAGTTCTTC.

The J gene is TRBJ1-2, the V gene TRBV7-9; 9 bases are shared with TRBD1. The ends lost 7 bases at V and 3 bases at J; junction bases unmatched: 9. The CDR3 totals 15 residues. The germline V gene has CDR1 SEHNR and CDR2 FQNEAQ (reference sequence). The CDR3 nucleotides are TGTGCCAGCATCCCCTGGGACAGGGCTGACTATGGCTACACCTTC. This encodes CASIPWDRADYGYTF.

This clone was seen a handful of times. V gene TRBV5-4 combines with J gene TRBJ2-3; 9 bases are a match to TRBD2. Trimming cost V 5 bases and J 2 bases; bases outside gene matches: 9. Per the germline V gene, CDR1 is SGHNT and CDR2 is YYREEE (reference sequence). The CDR3 contains 16 residues. In DNA, the CDR3 is TGTGCCAGCAGTCGACCTAGCGGGGCTTACACAGATACGCAGTATTTT. This codes for CASSRPSGAYTDTQYF.

The chain employs TRBV9 and TRBJ1-2; no reliable D call. There are 16 residues in the CDR3. The germline CDR1 and CDR2 sequences are SGDLS and YYNGEE. V was cut by 3 bases and J by 4 bases, with 19 bases left in between. CDR3 in amino acids: CASSALSGGGGYGYTF. The DNA of the CDR3 is TGTGCCAGCAGCGCTCTATCAGGAGGCGGTGGCTATGGCTACACCTTC.

V and J are TRBV7-2 and TRBJ2-1, with 11 bases aligning to TRBD2. CDR1 and CDR2 (germline): SGHTA, FQGNSA. The CDR3 runs to 17 residues. J was trimmed by 7 bases and V by 4 bases; bases with no gene match: 12. CDR3 sequence (DNA): TGTGCCAGCAGCTCCTCATTTCTAGCGGGGGGAGGGAATGAGCAGTTCTTC. Encoded protein: CASSSSFLAGGGNEQFF. Variable domain in full (rest from reference TRBV7-2 and TRBJ2-1): GAGVSQSPSNKVTEKGKDVELRCDPISGHTALYWYRQSLGQGLEFLIYFQGNSAPDKSGLPSDRFSAERTGGSVSTLTIQRTQQEDSAVYLCASSSSFLAGGGNEQFFGPGTRLTVL.

The chain combines TRBV6-5 with TRBJ1-3; unclear D gene. The CDR3 sequence is 15 residues long. Per germline, CDR1 MNHEY and CDR2 SVGAGI. V was trimmed by 0 bases and J by 4 bases, leaving 10 bases between them. CDR3 residues: CASSYSRGGGNTIYF. The CDR3 DNA follows: TGTGCCAGCAGTTACTCGAGAGGCGGAGGAAACACCATATATTTT.

The sample holds one count of this clone. The CDR3 region is CASSGGGKLNEQFF. Here the CDR3 DNA reads TGTGCCAGCAGTGGGGGAGGAAAGCTGAATGAGCAGTTCTTC. This chain joins TRBV28 and TRBJ2-1, with D tentatively TRBD2 (6 bases). The length of the CDR3 is 14 residues. Trimming cost V 5 bases and J 7 bases, with 15 bases left between them. CDR1 MDHEN and CDR2 SYDVKM come from the germline V gene.

The chain recombines TRBV11-2 with TRBJ2-5; 8 bases map to TRBD2. The trim removed 5 bases at V and 1 base at J, leaving 6 bases unmatched. This CDR3 spans 15 amino acids. CDR1 is SGHAT and CDR2 is FQNNGV in the germline V gene. CDR3 protein: CASSPPGGAQETQYF. CDR3 sequence (DNA): TGTGCCAGCAGCCCGCCGGGAGGGGCCCAAGAGACCCAGTACTTC.

The J gene is TRBJ1-6, the V gene TRBV5-4; D gene unclear. CDR3 length: 16 amino acids. Germline CDR1 SGHNT, CDR2 YYREEE (reference sequence). The V end lost 0 bases, the J end lost 3 bases, and 10 bases lay between the germline ends. The CDR3 sequence is CASSLEGSYYNSPLHF. CDR3 nucleotide sequence: TGTGCCAGCAGCTTGGAGGGTAGTTACTATAATTCACCCCTCCACTTT.

The chain has TRBV4-3 and TRBJ1-1; D remains unclear. Trimming left V 5 bases short and J 4 bases short, with 11 bases between. This CDR3 spans 13 amino acids. Germline lookup yields CDR1 LGHNA and CDR2 YSLEER. The CDR3 is CASSYGKSTEAFF. CDR3 bases: TGCGCCAGCAGCTACGGAAAAAGCACTGAAGCTTTCTTT.

The chain combines TRBV6-5 with TRBJ1-1; a possible D gene is TRBD1 (6 bases). Trimming removed 6 bases from V and 11 bases from J, with 16 bases in between. The CDR3 extends over 12 amino acids. Germline V gives CDR1 MNHEY, CDR2 SVGAGI. CDR3 sequence: CASRPPGASAFF. CDR3 nucleotides: TGTGCCAGCAGACCCCCGGGGGCGAGTGCTTTCTTT.

The rearrangement uses TRBV2 and TRBJ1-1; D not certain. The CDR3 runs to 13 residues. CDR1 and CDR2 from the germline V gene are SNHLY and FYNNEI. V was trimmed by 6 bases and J by 4 bases, leaving 12 bases between them. As DNA, the CDR3 is TGTGCCAGCAGCGCCGACGGGGTCACTGAAGCTTTCTTT. Its protein is CASSADGVTEAFF.

The table lists this clone with a count of one. The chain links TRBV7-2 to TRBJ1-1; D ambiguous. Germline lookup yields CDR1 SGHTA and CDR2 FQGNSA. V gave up 1 base and J gave up 3 bases, with 9 bases separating them. This CDR3 is 14 amino acids long. The chain's CDR3 is CASSLDTAHTEAFF. The CDR3 DNA is TGTGCCAGCAGCTTAGATACAGCTCACACTGAAGCTTTCTTT.

The gene calls are TRBV18 and TRBJ1-5; weak D call: TRBD1 (5 bases). CDR3 length equals 15 residues. Germline values: CDR1 KGHSH, CDR2 LQKENI. V lost 3 bases, J lost 3 bases, and 12 bases lay in between. The CDR3 reads CASSPSFGANQPQHF. The CDR3 nucleotides are TGTGCCAGCTCACCCTCCTTCGGGGCCAATCAGCCCCAGCATTTT.

The chain has TRBV5-1 and TRBJ2-7; TRBD2 aligns across 7 bases. The length of the CDR3 is 15 residues. With V trimmed by 4 bases and J by 0 bases, 7 bases remained unmatched. Germline V gene sequence: CDR1 SGHRS, CDR2 YFSETQ. The CDR3 nucleotides are TGCGCCAGCAGCCCCCAAGCGGGGAGCTCCTACGAGCAGTACTTC. Amino acids: CASSPQAGSSYEQYF.

The chain employs TRBV11-2 and TRBJ1-2; 10 nucleotides agree with TRBD1. The V and J ends lost 5 bases and 3 bases, in that order; junction bases with no gene match: 12. From germline, CDR1 is SGHAT and CDR2 FQNNGV. CDR3 size: 17 residues. The CDR3 loop is CASSPTVGGQGYYGYTF. The CDR3 nucleotides are TGTGCCAGCAGCCCCACGGTGGGGGGACAGGGGTACTATGGCTACACCTTC.

Relative to its sample, this clone is medium-sized. This sequence joins TRBV19 and TRBJ1-6; D is unresolved. The CDR3 loop spans 15 amino acids. Germline V gene sequence: CDR1 LNHDA, CDR2 SQIVND (reference sequence). V was pared by 5 bases and J by 6 bases, with 14 bases between. CDR3: CASSDMTSLNSPLHF. CDR3 DNA sequence: TGTGCCAGTAGTGACATGACTTCGCTTAATTCACCCCTCCACTTT.

The genes are TRBV5-6 and TRBJ2-4; D is undetermined. The CDR3 is 17 amino acids. Germline assignment: CDR1 SGHDT and CDR2 YYEEEE. The V gene lost 0 bases and the J gene lost 1 base, with 14 bases spanning the gap. CDR3 sequence reads: CASSLATSAGAKNIQYF. The CDR3 nucleotides read TGTGCCAGCAGCTTGGCTACTTCAGCTGGGGCCAAAAACATTCAGTACTTC. The full variable domain, with the rest looked up from reference TRBV5-6 and TRBJ2-4, is DAGVTQSPTHLIKTRGQQVTLRCSPKSGHDTVSWYQQALGQGPQFIFQYYEEEERQRGNFPDRFSGHQFPNYSSELNVNALLLGDSALYLCASSLATSAGAKNIQYFGAGTRLSVL.

The rearrangement joins TRBV27 to TRBJ2-2; possibly TRBD1 or TRBD2 for D (7 bases each). CDR1 and CDR2 from the germline V gene are MNHEY and SMNVEV (reference sequence). The CDR3 is 15 residues long. The V gene lost 4 bases and the J gene lost 5 bases, with 14 bases spanning the gap. CDR3 amino acids: CASSSGLQGTGELFF. The CDR3 DNA reads TGTGCCAGCAGTTCGGGACTACAGGGGACCGGGGAGCTGTTTTTT.

The genes are TRBV28 and TRBJ1-2; weak D call: TRBD1 (6 bases). Trimming removed 3 bases at V and 8 bases at J, with 13 bases between. The CDR3 has 13 amino acids. CDR1 is MDHEN, CDR2 SYDVKM, per germline. The CDR3 nucleotides are TGTGCCAGCAGTTTGCAGGGAAGGGGGGGCTACACCTTC. Translated: CASSLQGRGGYTF.

The rearrangement links TRBV7-9 to TRBJ2-7; 12 positions match TRBD1. The trim removed 5 bases at V and 8 bases at J, leaving 7 bases unmatched. From germline, CDR1 is SEHNR and CDR2 FQNEAQ (reference sequence). CDR3 length: 14 residues. The CDR3 coding sequence is TGTGCCAGCAGCCCGGGGGGACAGGGGGCTCAGCAGTACTTC. It yields the protein CASSPGGQGAQQYF.

The CDR3 protein is CASSVSGSQPQHF. CDR3 bases: TGTGCCAGCTCAGTCTCAGGGAGTCAGCCCCAGCATTTT. V usage is TRBV18 and J usage is TRBJ1-5; D is perhaps TRBD1 (5 bases). The CDR3 is made up of 13 amino acids. V gave up 5 bases and J gave up 6 bases, with 11 bases separating them. Germline V gene lookup returns CDR1 KGHSH and CDR2 LQKENI. The variable domain in full, with the rest retrieved from reference TRBV18 and TRBJ1-5, is NAGVMQNPRHLVRRRGQEARLRCSPMKGHSHVYWYRQLPEEGLKFMVYLQKENIIDESGMPKERFSAEFPKEGPSILRIQQVVRGDSAAYFCASSVSGSQPQHFGDGTRLSIL.

The chain carries TRBV10-1 and TRBJ2-3, with no clear D. The CDR3 has 14 residues. V lost 6 bases and J 0 bases, leaving 10 bases between the germline ends. The germline V gene encodes CDR1 WNHNN and CDR2 SYGVQD (reference sequence). Written as DNA, the CDR3 is TGCGCCAGCAGCCCCAGAACTAGCACAGATACGCAGTATTTT. This translates into CASSPRTSTDTQYF.

The CDR3 DNA sequence: TGTGCCAGCAGCGGGAGTAGGGCATTTACACATGAGCAGTTCTTC. It yields the protein CASSGSRAFTHEQFF. The chain couples TRBV5-6 to TRBJ2-1; maybe TRBD2 (5 bases). Germline lookup yields CDR1 SGHDT and CDR2 YYEEEE. This CDR3 region has 15 residues. Deletions cut 4 bases from V and 8 bases from J, with 19 bases between.

CDR3 sequence reads: CASSVDGSGMKAFF. As DNA, the CDR3 is TGTGCCAGCAGCGTAGATGGTTCGGGGATGAAAGCTTTCTTT. The V call is TRBV9, the J call TRBJ1-1; no reliable D call. Germline V gene data show CDR1 as SGDLS and CDR2 as YYNGEE. Trimming removed 0 bases from V and 9 bases from J, with 15 bases in between. The CDR3 sequence is 14 residues long.